A single T cell receptor beta chain is shown here with its context. Its antigen is not identified. Authors' data handling: ImmunoSEQ gave junction-only sequences without quality scores, so filtering differed. Generated by immunoSEQ multiplex PCR, the TCRdb table keeps only in-frame clones and is missing some. That table is the source of V, J and clone size, and D and trimming were worked out from the DNA. The data show over 2,000,000 clones, with just under 95% seen just once and under 2% held by the top ten. Germline CDR1 MNHNS, CDR2 SASEGT. The V and J ends lost 3 bases and 2 bases respectively, with 14 bases between them. This CDR3 region has 15 residues. The data were obtained in a study of shared clonotypes between healthy human individuals. Naive CD8 cells lacked CD45RO and underwent positive selection for CCR7, leaving out terminally differentiated effector memory CD45RA+ cells. Study-level findings and limits: A reduction in generation probabilities was seen for non-shared clonotypes relative to those shared by all four donors.

The rearrangement links TRBV6-1 to TRBJ2-7; possible D gene TRBD2, 6 bases. The sequenced sample consisted of naive CD8+ T cells from PBMCs. This clonotype was obtained from a man aged 18 to 29 in good health. Some clones in this sample may be carry-over from other donors' samples. Written as DNA, the CDR3 is TGTGCCAGCAGTGAGGCCTGGGAGGCGGCCTACGAGCAGTACTTC. Protein product: CASSEAWEAAYEQYF.